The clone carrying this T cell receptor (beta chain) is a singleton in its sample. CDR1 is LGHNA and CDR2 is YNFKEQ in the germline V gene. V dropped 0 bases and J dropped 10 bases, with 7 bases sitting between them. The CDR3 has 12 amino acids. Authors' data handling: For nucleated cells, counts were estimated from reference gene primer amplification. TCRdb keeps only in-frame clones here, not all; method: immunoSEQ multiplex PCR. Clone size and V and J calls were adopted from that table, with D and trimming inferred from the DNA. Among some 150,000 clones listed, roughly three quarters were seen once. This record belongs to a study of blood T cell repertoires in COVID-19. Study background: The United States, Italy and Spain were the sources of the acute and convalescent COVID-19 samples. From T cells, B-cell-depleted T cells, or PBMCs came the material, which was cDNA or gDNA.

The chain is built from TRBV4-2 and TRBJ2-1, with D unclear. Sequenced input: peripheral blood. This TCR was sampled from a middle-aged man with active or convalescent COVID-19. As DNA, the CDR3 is TGTGCCAGCAGCCAAGATCATGGCGAGCAGTTCTTC. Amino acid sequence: CASSQDHGEQFF.